A single sample gave rise to the 3 T cell receptor beta chains below, sequenced in a study of blood T cell repertoires in COVID-19. Assay used: immunoSEQ multiplex PCR; TCRdb lists only in-frame clones, some missing. There are roughly 160,000 clones in the sample; approximately 79% occur only once, and around 3% lies in the top ten. The sequenced sample consisted of peripheral blood. The origin of the receptors is an elderly woman with acute or convalescent COVID-19.

The chain couples TRBV7-3 to TRBJ2-1, with a weak D call TRBD1 (7 bases). V gave up 5 bases and J gave up 3 bases, with 14 bases separating them. The germline gives CDR1 SGHTA, CDR2 FQGTGA. The CDR3 length is 15 residues. The CDR3 bases are TGTGCCAGCAGCCTCGATCAGGGGGGCTACAATGAGCAGTTCTTC. Protein sequence: CASSLDQGGYNEQFF. The variable domain in full, completed from reference TRBV7-3 and TRBJ2-1, reads GAGVSQTPSNKVTEKGKYVELRCDPISGHTALYWYRQSLGQGPEFLIYFQGTGAADDSGLPNDRFFAVRPEGSVSTLKIQRTERGDSAVYLCASSLDQGGYNEQFFGPGTRLTVL.

This sequence joins TRBV29-1 and TRBJ2-7; TRBD1 aligns across 8 bases. The CDR3 extends over 13 amino acids. Germline CDR1 reads SQVTM; CDR2 reads ANQGSEA. Losses at the gene ends were 6 bases for V and 5 bases for J; bases not matched to a gene: 9. Written as DNA, the CDR3 is TGCAGCGTAATTAGCCGGGACAGGCACGAGCAGTACTTC. This translates into CSVISRDRHEQYF.

The V and J genes are TRBV7-2 and TRBJ2-7; 11 positions match TRBD2. CDR1 and CDR2 (germline): SGHTA, FQGNSA. Germline trimming cut 6 bases from V and 3 bases from J; bases unmatched to any gene: 19. This CDR3 is built from 19 residues. The CDR3 coding sequence is TGTGCCAGCAGTCTGTTGGGTAGCGGGAGGGCCAGTCGGGACTACGAGCAGTACTTC. It encodes CASSLLGSGRASRDYEQYF.